Listed below are T cell receptor beta chains from one sample, sequenced in a study of PD-L1 blockade in urothelial cancer. Clones were read by immunoSEQ multiplex PCR, and TCRdb kept only the in-frame ones, dropping some. The sample holds 30,000 to 50,000 clones, more than 85% seen once. The source material was PBMCs, sampled around atezolizumab (anti-PD-L1) treatment. The receptors shown here come from a woman in her fifties or sixties with urothelial cancer. CDR3s include the opening cysteine and the closing phenylalanine or tryptophan. A D gene is named only where the DNA matches it firmly. Not all rows give a size; the values are once, few, many and, for expanded clones, a class.

>TRBJ2-7|NA|once|TRBV7-9|15
TGTGCCAGCAGCTTGACACAGGGTAAGGTCTACGAGCAGTACTTC
CASSLTQGKVYEQYF
>TRBJ1-2|NA|NA|TRBV18|13
TGTGCCAGCTCACCAGCCTCAGGGGATGGCTACACCTTC
CASSPASGDGYTF
>TRBJ2-5|TRBD1|once|TRBV27|15
TGTGCCAGCAGTTATGACAGGGATCCTCAGGAGACCCAGTACTTC
CASSYDRDPQETQYF
>TRBJ2-7|NA|NA|TRBV28|14
TGTGCCAGCAGTTTAGGTGCGAGGGCCTACGAGCAGTACTTC
CASSLGARAYEQYF
>TRBJ2-7|NA|NA|TRBV10-2|13
TGCGCCAGCAGTGAAGGGGGAGCTCCCGAGCAGTACTTC
CASSEGGAPEQYF
>TRBJ2-7|TRBD2|NA|TRBV5-6|16
TGTGCCAGCGGCCCCTCGGGGGGACTAGCCAACTACGAGCAGTACTTC
CASGPSGGLANYEQYF
>TRBJ2-7|NA|NA|TRBV29-1|12
TGCAGCGTTGAAGCCAGGACCTACGAGCAGTACTTC
CSVEARTYEQYF
>TRBJ2-2|TRBD1|NA|TRBV11-1|16
TGTGCCAGCAGCTCGGACAGGGGCTACGGCACCGGGGAGCTGTTTTTT
CASSSDRGYGTGELFF
>TRBJ1-1|NA|once|TRBV12-5|15
TGTGCTAGTGGTTTGGGGGGAGGGAGGCGGACTGAAGCTTTCTTT
CASGLGGGRRTEAFF
>TRBJ2-1|NA|few|TRBV6-4|14
TGTGCCAGCAGTGACTCGGGAGCACACAATGAGCAGTTCTTC
CASSDSGAHNEQFF
>TRBJ2-3|TRBD1|NA|TRBV5-1|16
TGCGCCAGCAGCTTGGCGGACAGGGAGTACACAGATACGCAGTATTTT
CASSLADREYTDTQYF
>TRBJ2-5|NA|NA|TRBV28|15
TGTGCCAGCACCTCCCCGGGTTGGGCGGGGGAGACCCAGTACTTC
CASTSPGWAGETQYF
>TRBJ1-5|NA|NA|TRBV19|12
TGTGCCAGTAGTATACTAAATCAGCCCCAGCATTTT
CASSILNQPQHF
>TRBJ1-3|NA|once|TRBV7-2|15
TGTGCCAGCAGCATCGACAGTCACTCTGGAAACACCATATATTTT
CASSIDSHSGNTIYF
>TRBJ2-1|NA|NA|TRBV29-1|16
TGCAGCGTTAAACGGGTGGGAGGCCCCGCCTACAATGAGCAGTTCTTC
CSVKRVGGPAYNEQFF
>TRBJ2-4|NA|NA|TRBV5-4|13
TGTGCCAGCAGCTTGGACTCTTTGAACATTCAGTACTTC
CASSLDSLNIQYF
>TRBJ1-2|NA|NA|TRBV5-8|12
TGTGCCAGCAGCCCGGGGTACTATGGCTACACCTTC
CASSPGYYGYTF
>TRBJ2-7|TRBD2|once|TRBV6-1|13
TGTGCCAGCAGTGGGGGAGGGACCTACGAGCAGTACTTC
CASSGGGTYEQYF
>TRBJ2-1|TRBD2|NA|TRBV5-1|15
TGCGCCAGCAATCCCCGACCACATCGGGAGGATGAGCAGTTCTTC
CASNPRPHREDEQFF
>TRBJ2-4|TRBD1|NA|TRBV18|13
TGTGCCAGCTCAGTCGACAGGGAAAACATTCAGTACTTC
CASSVDRENIQYF
>TRBJ1-1|TRBD1|NA|TRBV19|16
TGTGCCAGTAGTCCCCGACAGGGGCGCCCGAACACTGAAGCTTTCTTT
CASSPRQGRPNTEAFF
>TRBJ1-3|TRBD1|NA|TRBV28|15
TGTGCCAGCAGTTCGGGACAGGGCTCTGGAAACACCATATATTTT
CASSSGQGSGNTIYF
>TRBJ1-5|NA|few|TRBV23-1|19
TGCGCCAGCAGTCAGCTGGGAGGGGTTTCCACCCTTAGCAATCAGCCCCAGCATTTT
CASSQLGGVSTLSNQPQHF
>TRBJ2-7|TRBD1|NA|TRBV19|14
TGTGCCAGTAGTATAGCAGACAGGGCCTACGAGCAGTACTTC
CASSIADRAYEQYF
>TRBJ2-5|TRBD2|NA|TRBV29-1|16
TGCAGCGGGACCGGGACTAGCGGAAGAGCGGGAGAGACCCAGTACTTC
CSGTGTSGRAGETQYF
>TRBJ1-3|TRBD1|NA|TRBV6-5|14
TGTGCCAGCAGTTACGGACAGGGAGGAAACACCATATATTTT
CASSYGQGGNTIYF
>TRBJ2-2|NA|NA|TRBV7-3|14
TGTGCCAGCAGCTTAAGGCGGGAAACCGGGGAGCTGTTTTTT
CASSLRRETGELFF
>TRBJ2-5|TRBD1|NA|TRBV14|15
TGTGCCAGCAGCCAAGGGACAGGGGCCCAAGAGACCCAGTACTTC
CASSQGTGAQETQYF
>TRBJ1-2|NA|NA|TRBV6-6|13
TGTGCCAGCAGTCAGGGTTGGGAATATGGCTACACCTTC
CASSQGWEYGYTF
>TRBJ1-2|TRBD1|NA|TRBV28|14
TGTGCCAGCAGTTCGCCGGGACAGATGATAGGCTACACCTTC
CASSSPGQMIGYTF
>TRBJ2-2|NA|NA|TRBV27|15
TGTGCCAGCAGTTTTAGCGGAGCGAACACCGGGGAGCTGTTTTTT
CASSFSGANTGELFF
>TRBJ2-5|NA|once|TRBV5-4|16
TGTGCCAGCAGCTTGGCCGCAGGGGAGTTAGGGGAGACCCAGTACTTC
CASSLAAGELGETQYF
>TRBJ2-7|TRBD1|NA|TRBV18|16
TGTGCCAGCTCACCAACCAGGACAGGGGGCGGCTACGAGCAGTACTTC
CASSPTRTGGGYEQYF
>TRBJ1-2|TRBD1|NA|TRBV19|14
TGTGCCAGTAGTACAAACAGGGGGGACTATGGCTACACCTTC
CASSTNRGDYGYTF
>TRBJ2-7|NA|NA|TRBV7-9|19
TGTGCCAGCAGCCCAATTTACCCGAATATTGGAGGTTCGGGCTACGAGCAGTACTTC
CASSPIYPNIGGSGYEQYF
>TRBJ1-4|TRBD1|NA|TRBV30|15
TGTGCCTGGAGTTTTGGGACAGGTTCTAATGAAAAACTGTTTTTT
CAWSFGTGSNEKLFF
>TRBJ2-5|TRBD2|once|TRBV7-7|15
TGTGCCAGCAGCTTAATTGCGGGAGAAAAAGAGACCCAGTACTTC
CASSLIAGEKETQYF